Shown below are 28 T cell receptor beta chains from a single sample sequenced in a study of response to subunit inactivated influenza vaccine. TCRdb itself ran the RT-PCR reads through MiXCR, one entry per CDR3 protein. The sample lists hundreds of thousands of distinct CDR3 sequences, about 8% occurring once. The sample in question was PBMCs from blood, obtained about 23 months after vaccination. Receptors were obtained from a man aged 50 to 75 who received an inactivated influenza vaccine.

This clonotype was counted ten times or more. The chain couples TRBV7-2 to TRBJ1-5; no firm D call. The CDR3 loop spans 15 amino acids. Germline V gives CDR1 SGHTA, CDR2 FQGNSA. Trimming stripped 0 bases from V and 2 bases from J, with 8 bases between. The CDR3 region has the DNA TGTGCCAGCAGCTTAGCGGGGTTCGGCAATCAGCCCCAGCATTTT. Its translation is CASSLAGFGNQPQHF.

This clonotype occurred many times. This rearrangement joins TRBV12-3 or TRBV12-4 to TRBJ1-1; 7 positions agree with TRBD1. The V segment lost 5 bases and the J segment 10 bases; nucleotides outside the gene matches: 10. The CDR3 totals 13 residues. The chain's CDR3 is CASSQALTGVAFF. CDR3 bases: TGTGCCAGCAGTCAGGCTCTCACAGGGGTAGCTTTCTTT.

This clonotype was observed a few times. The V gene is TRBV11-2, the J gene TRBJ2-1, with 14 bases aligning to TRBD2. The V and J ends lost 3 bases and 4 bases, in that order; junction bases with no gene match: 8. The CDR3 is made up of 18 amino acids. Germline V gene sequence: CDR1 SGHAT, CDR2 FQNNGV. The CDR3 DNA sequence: TGTGCCAGCAGCTTCAGGGGGACTAGCGGGGGATTATACAATGAGCAGTTCTTC. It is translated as CASSFRGTSGGLYNEQFF. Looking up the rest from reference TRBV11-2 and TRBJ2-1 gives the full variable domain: EAGVAQSPRYKIIEKRQSVAFWCNPISGHATLYWYQQILGQGPKLLIQFQNNGVVDDSQLPKDRFSAERLKGVDSTLKIQPAKLEDSAVYLCASSFRGTSGGLYNEQFFGPGTRLTVL.

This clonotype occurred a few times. CDR3 bases: TGTGCCAGCAGTTACGGGGGTATGGGGTACGAGCAGTACTTC. Translation gives CASSYGGMGYEQYF. This chain joins TRBV6-5 and TRBJ2-7; the D gene could be TRBD1 or TRBD2 (5 bases each). V gave up 2 bases and J gave up 4 bases, with 12 bases separating them. This CDR3 has 14 amino acids. Germline V lookup: CDR1 MNHEY, CDR2 SVGAGI.

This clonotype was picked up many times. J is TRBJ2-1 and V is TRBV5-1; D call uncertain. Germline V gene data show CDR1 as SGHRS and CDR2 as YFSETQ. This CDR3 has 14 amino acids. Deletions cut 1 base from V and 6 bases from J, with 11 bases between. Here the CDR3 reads CASSLLIIGNEQFF. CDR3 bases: TGCGCCAGCAGCTTGTTAATAATAGGCAATGAGCAGTTCTTC.

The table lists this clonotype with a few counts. CDR3 bases: TGTGCCAGCAGCCTGTCGGAGGACAGTCCTGGCAATGAGCAGTTCTTC. Translating it yields CASSLSEDSPGNEQFF. The chain is built from TRBV7-6 and TRBJ2-1; possibly TRBD1 for D (6 bases). The V and J ends lost 5 bases and 6 bases respectively, with 20 bases between them. The CDR3 sequence is 16 residues long. Germline values: CDR1 SGHVS, CDR2 FNYEAQ.

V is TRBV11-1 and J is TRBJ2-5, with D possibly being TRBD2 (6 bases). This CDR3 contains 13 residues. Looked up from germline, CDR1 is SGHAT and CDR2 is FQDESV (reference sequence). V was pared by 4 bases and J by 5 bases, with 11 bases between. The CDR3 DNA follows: TGTGCCAGCAGCTCCGAGGGGAGGGAGACCCAGTACTTC. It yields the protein CASSSEGRETQYF.

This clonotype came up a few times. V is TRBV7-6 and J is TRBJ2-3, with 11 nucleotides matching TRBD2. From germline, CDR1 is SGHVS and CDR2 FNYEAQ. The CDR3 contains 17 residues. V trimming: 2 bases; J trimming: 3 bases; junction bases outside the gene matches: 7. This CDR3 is CASSLLLAGATTDTQYF. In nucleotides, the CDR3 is TGTGCCAGCAGCTTATTACTAGCGGGAGCTACGACAGATACGCAGTATTTT.

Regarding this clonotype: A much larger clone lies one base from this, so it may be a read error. The CDR3 here is CASSSGYPEQFF. The DNA for the CDR3 is TGTGCCAGCAGTTCGGGATACCCAGAGCAGTTCTTC. This chain joins TRBV12-3 or TRBV12-4 and TRBJ2-1; tentatively, D is TRBD2 (5 bases). Trimming stripped 4 bases from V and 10 bases from J, with 11 bases between. The CDR3 is 12 residues long.

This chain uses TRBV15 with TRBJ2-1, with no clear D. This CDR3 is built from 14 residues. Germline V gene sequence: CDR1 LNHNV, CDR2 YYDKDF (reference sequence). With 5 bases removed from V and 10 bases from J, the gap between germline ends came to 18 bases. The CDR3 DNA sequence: TGTGCCACCAGCGTCCCTCCACCCCGGCGGGAGCAGTTCTTC. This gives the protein CATSVPPPRREQFF.

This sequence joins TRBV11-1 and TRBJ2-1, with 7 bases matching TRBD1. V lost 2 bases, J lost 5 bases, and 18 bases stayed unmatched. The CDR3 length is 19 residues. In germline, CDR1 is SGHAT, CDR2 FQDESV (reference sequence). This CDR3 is CASSLIWGTRTGDHNEQFF. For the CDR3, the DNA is TGTGCCAGCAGCTTAATTTGGGGGACCCGGACAGGAGATCACAATGAGCAGTTCTTC.

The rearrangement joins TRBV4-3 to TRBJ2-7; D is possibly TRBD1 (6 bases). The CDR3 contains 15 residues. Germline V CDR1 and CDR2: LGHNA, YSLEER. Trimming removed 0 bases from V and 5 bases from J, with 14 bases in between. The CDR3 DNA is TGCGCCAGCAGCCAAGATCTTGCCAGGGGCGACGAGCAGTACTTC. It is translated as CASSQDLARGDEQYF.

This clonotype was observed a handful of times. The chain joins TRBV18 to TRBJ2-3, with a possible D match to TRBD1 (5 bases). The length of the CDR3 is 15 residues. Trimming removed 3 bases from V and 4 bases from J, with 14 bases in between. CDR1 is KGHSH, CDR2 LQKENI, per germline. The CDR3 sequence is CASSPSAGRADTQYF. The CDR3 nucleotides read TGTGCCAGCTCACCGTCTGCAGGCAGGGCAGATACGCAGTATTTT.

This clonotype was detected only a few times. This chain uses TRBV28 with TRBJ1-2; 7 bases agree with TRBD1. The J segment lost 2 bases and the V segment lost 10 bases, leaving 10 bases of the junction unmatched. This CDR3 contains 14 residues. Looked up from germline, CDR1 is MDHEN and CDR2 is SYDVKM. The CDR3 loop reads CATQGGWINYGYTF. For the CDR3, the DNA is TGTGCCACCCAGGGGGGGTGGATCAACTATGGCTACACCTTC.

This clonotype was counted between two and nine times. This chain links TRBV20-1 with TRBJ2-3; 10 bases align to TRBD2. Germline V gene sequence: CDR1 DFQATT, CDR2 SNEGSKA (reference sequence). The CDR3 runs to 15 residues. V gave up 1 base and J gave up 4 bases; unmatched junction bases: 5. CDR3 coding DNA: TGCAGTGCTAGAGCCGGGACTAGCGCTGCAGATACGCAGTATTTT. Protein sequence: CSARAGTSAADTQYF.

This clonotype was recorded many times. The CDR3 nucleotides are TGTGCCAGCAGCTTGGCCCCTAGCGTGCAGTTCTTC. This sequence encodes CASSLAPSVQFF. This chain connects TRBV5-5 to TRBJ2-1, with a tentative D call TRBD2 (6 bases). The V and J ends lost 0 bases and 12 bases respectively, with 10 bases between them. CDR1 SGHKS and CDR2 YYEKEE come from the germline V gene (reference sequence). This CDR3 is 12 amino acids long.

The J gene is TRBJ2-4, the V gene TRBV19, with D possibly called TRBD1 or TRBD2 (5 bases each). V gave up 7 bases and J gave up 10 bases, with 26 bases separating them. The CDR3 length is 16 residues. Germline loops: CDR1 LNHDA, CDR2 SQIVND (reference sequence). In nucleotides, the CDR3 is TGTGCCAGTAAATCATCGGGGACCAACCGCGTTGGGATTCAGTACTTC. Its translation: CASKSSGTNRVGIQYF.

CDR3 nucleotide sequence: TGTGCCAGCAGTTTAGTTGACAGGCACTCCTACGAGCAGTACTTC. This translates into CASSLVDRHSYEQYF. V and J are TRBV28 and TRBJ2-7; TRBD1 might be the D (6 bases). Germline V gene lookup returns CDR1 MDHEN and CDR2 SYDVKM. V shed 2 bases and J shed 0 bases, with 11 bases lying between them. CDR3 length: 15 residues.

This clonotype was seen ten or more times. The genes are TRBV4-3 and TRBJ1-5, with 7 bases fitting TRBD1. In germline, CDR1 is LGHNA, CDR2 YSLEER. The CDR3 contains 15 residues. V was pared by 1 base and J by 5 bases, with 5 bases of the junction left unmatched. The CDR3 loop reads CASSQVVTGDQPQHF. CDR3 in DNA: TGCGCCAGCAGCCAAGTAGTCACAGGGGATCAGCCCCAGCATTTT.

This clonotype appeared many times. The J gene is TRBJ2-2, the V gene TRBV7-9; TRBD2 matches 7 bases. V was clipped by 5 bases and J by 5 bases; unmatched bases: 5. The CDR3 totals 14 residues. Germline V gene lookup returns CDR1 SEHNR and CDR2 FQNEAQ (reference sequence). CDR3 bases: TGTGCCAGCAGCCCGACTAGCCGGACCGGGGAGCTGTTTTTT. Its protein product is CASSPTSRTGELFF.

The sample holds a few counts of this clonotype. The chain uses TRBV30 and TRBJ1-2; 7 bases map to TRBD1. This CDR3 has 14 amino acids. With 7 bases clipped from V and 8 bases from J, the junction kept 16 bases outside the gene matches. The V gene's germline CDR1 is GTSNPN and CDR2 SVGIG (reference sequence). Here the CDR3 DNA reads TGTGCCTATGAGCGGGACAGCAGGGAATCCGGCTACACCTTC. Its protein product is CAYERDSRESGYTF. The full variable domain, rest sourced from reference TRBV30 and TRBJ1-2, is SQTIHQWPATLVQPVGSPLSLECTVEGTSNPNLYWYRQAAGRGLQLLFYSVGIGQISSEVPQNLSASRPQDRQFILSSKKLLLSDSGFYLCAYERDSRESGYTFGSGTRLTVV.

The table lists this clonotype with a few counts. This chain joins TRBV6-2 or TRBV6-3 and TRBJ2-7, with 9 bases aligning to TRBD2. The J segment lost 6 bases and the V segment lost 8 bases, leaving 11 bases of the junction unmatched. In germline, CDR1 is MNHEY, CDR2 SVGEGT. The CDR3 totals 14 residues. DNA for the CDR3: TGTGCCAGCGAAAGACCGGGACTAGCTTCCGAGCAGTACTTC. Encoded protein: CASERPGLASEQYF.

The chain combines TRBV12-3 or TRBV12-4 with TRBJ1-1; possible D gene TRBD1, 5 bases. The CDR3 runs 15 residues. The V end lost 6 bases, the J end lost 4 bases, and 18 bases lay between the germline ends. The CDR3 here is CASSPGTYRGTEAFF. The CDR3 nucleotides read TGTGCCAGCAGCCCTGGGACTTATCGGGGCACTGAAGCTTTCTTT.

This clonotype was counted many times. The DNA of the CDR3 is TGTGCCAGCAGCCCCGACAGGGGAGTGTCCTACAATGAGCAGTTCTTC. Protein product: CASSPDRGVSYNEQFF. The genes are TRBV7-9 and TRBJ2-1, with 8 positions matching TRBD1. The CDR3 totals 16 residues. With V trimmed by 5 bases and J by 1 base, 7 bases remained unmatched. The V gene's germline CDR1 is SEHNR and CDR2 FQNEAQ (reference sequence). Full variable domain (outside the CDR3, taken from reference TRBV7-9 and TRBJ2-1): DTGVSQNPRHKITKRGQNVTFRCDPISEHNRLYWYRQTLGQGPEFLTYFQNEAQLEKSRLLSDRFSAERPKGSFSTLEIQRTEQGDSAMYLCASSPDRGVSYNEQFFGPGTRLTVL.

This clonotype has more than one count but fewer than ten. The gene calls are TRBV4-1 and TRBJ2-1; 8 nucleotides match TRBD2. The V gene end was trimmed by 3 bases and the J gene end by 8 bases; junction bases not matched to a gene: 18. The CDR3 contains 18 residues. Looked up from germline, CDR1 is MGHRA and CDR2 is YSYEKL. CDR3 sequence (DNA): TGCGCCAGCAGCCAGCCCACCTTTGGGACTAGAGGCAGCGATGAGCAGTTCTTC. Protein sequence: CASSQPTFGTRGSDEQFF.

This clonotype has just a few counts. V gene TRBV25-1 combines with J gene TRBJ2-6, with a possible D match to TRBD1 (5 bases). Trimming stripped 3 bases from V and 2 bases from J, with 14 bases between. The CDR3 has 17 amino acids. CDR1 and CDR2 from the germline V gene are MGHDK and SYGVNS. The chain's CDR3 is CASSDIQGTAGANVLTF. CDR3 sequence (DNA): TGTGCCAGCAGTGATATCCAGGGTACTGCTGGGGCCAACGTCCTGACTTTC.

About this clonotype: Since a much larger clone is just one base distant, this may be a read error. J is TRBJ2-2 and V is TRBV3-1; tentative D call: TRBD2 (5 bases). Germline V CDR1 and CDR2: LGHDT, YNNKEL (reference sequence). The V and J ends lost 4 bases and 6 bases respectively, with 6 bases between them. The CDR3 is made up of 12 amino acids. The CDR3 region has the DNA TGTGCCAGCAGCCGGAGGCCCGGGGAGCTGTTTTTT. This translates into CASSRRPGELFF.

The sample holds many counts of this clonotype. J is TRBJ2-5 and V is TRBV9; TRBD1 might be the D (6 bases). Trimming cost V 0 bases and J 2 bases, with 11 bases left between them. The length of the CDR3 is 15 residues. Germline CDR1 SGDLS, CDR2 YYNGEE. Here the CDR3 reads CASSVGTVGQETQYF. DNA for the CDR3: TGTGCCAGCAGCGTAGGGACAGTCGGACAAGAGACCCAGTACTTC.